Below are 5 T cell receptor beta chains sequenced from a single sample in a study of human T cells and chemical hapten exposure. Each CDR3 protein gets one entry after TCRdb re-called the 5' RACE reads with MiXCR. This sample has 110,000 or so distinct CDR3 sequences, with approximately 19% found just once. Before extraction, the whole blood was not fractionated, and total RNA was taken from it. The receptors were sampled from a human donor in good health.

The chain combines TRBV27 with TRBJ2-5, with TRBD1 matching over 7 bases. From germline, CDR1 is MNHEY and CDR2 SMNVEV (reference sequence). The CDR3 is 17 amino acids. Trimming cost V 2 bases and J 3 bases; bases outside gene matches: 12. CDR3 in amino acids: CASSLRLVGQEEETQYF. The CDR3 DNA sequence: TGTGCCAGCAGTTTAAGGCTCGTTGGACAGGAGGAAGAGACCCAGTACTTC.

The chain is built from TRBV25-1 and TRBJ2-5, with 7 bases matching TRBD2. The CDR3 is made up of 13 amino acids. J gave up 3 bases and V 3 bases, and 1 base lay outside the gene matches. From germline, CDR1 is MGHDK and CDR2 SYGVNS. CDR3 DNA: TGTGCCAGCAGTGATGGGGGGGAAGAGACCCAGTACTTC. Amino acids: CASSDGGEETQYF.

The chain links TRBV5-1 to TRBJ1-1; D remains unclear. The ends were cut back, 4 bases at V and 1 base at J, with 11 bases in the middle. CDR1 SGHRS and CDR2 YFSETQ come from the germline V gene. CDR3 length: 14 amino acids. The CDR3 here is CASSVVAQNTEAFF. DNA for the CDR3: TGCGCCAGCAGCGTAGTAGCCCAGAACACTGAAGCTTTCTTT.

The CDR3 protein is CASSLRPGPGDTQYF. Here the CDR3 DNA reads TGTGCCAGCAGCTTGCGGCCTGGCCCCGGAGATACGCAGTATTTT. The chain uses TRBV7-2 and TRBJ2-3; the D is unclear. Trimming pared 3 bases from V and 5 bases from J, leaving 15 bases between. CDR3 length: 15 amino acids. CDR1 and CDR2 from the germline V gene are SGHTA and FQGNSA.

As DNA, the CDR3 is TGTGCCAGCAGACCAACTCGACGTGGGGTCTACGAGCAGTACTTC. Translated, it gives CASRPTRRGVYEQYF. The V and J genes are TRBV28 and TRBJ2-7; D is ambiguous. The CDR3 totals 15 residues. The ends were cut back, 6 bases at V and 3 bases at J, with 18 bases in the middle. Per germline, CDR1 MDHEN and CDR2 SYDVKM.